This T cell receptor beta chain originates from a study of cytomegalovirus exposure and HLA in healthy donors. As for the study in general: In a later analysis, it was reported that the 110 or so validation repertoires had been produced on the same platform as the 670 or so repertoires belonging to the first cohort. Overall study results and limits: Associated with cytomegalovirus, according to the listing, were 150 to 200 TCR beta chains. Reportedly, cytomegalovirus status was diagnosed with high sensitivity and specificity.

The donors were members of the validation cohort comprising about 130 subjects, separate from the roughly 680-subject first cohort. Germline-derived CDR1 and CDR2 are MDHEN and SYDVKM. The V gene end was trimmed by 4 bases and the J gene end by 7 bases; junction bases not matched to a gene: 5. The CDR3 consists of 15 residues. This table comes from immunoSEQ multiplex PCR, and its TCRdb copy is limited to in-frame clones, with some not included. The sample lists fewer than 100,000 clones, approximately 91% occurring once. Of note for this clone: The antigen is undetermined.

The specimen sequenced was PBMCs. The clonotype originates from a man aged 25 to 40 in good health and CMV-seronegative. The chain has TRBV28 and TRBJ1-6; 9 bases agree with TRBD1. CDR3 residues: CASSYTGGSNSPLHF. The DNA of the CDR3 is TGTGCCAGCAGTTACACAGGGGGCTCGAATTCACCCCTCCACTTT.